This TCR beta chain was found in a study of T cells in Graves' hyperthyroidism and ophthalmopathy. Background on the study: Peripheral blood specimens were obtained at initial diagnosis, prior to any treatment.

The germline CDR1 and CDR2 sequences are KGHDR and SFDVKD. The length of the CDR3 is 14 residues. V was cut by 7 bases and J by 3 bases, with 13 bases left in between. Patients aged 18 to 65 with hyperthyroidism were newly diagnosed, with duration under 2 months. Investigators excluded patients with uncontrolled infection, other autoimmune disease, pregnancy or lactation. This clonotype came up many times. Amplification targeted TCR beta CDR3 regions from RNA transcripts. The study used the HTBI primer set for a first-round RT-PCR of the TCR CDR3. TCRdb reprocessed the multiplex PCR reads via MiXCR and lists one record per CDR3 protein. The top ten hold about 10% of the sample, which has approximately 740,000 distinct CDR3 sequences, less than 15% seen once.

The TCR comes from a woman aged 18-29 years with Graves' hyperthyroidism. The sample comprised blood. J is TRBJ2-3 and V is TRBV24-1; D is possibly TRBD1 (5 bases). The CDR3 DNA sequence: TGTGCCACCAGGGAAGGACAAGGAACAGATACGCAGTATTTT. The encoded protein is CATREGQGTDTQYF.